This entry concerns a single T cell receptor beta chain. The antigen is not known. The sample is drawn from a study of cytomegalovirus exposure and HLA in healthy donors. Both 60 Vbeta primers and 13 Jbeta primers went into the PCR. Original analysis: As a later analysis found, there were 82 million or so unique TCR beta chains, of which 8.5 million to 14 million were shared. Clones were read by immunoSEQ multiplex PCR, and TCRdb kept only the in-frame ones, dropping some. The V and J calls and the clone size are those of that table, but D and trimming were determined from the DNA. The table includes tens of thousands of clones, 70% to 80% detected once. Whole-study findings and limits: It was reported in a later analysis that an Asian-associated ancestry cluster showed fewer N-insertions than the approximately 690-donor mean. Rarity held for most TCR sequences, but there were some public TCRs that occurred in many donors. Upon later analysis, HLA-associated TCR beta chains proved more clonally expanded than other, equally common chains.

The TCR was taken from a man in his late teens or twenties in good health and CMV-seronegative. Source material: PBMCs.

The chain's CDR3 is CASSFRGSGTGELFF. DNA for the CDR3: TGTGCCAGCAGCTTCAGGGGTTCGGGCACCGGGGAGCTGTTTTTT. J is TRBJ2-2 and V is TRBV7-8, with a tentative D call TRBD1 (6 bases). This CDR3 contains 15 residues. Trimming removed 3 bases at V and 4 bases at J, with 12 bases between. The germline V gene has CDR1 SGHVS and CDR2 FQNEAQ.